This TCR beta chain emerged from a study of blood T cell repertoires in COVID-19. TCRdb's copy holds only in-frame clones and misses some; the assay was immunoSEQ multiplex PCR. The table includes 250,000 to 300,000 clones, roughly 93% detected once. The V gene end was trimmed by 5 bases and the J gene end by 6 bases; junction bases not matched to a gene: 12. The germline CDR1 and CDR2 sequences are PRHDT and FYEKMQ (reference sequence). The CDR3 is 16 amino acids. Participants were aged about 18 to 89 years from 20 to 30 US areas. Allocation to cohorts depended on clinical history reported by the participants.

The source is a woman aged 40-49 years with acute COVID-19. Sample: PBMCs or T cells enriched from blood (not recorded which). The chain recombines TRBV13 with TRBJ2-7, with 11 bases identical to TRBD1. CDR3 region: CASSITGGQGAVEQYF. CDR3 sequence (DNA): TGTGCCAGCAGCATCACCGGCGGACAGGGGGCTGTCGAGCAGTACTTC.